Ten or more counts support the clone carrying this T cell receptor (beta chain). Its target is not known. TCRdb ran MiXCR on the 5' RACE reads and lists one entry per CDR3 protein. In the table there are roughly 91,000 distinct CDR3 sequences, approximately 18% of which are singletons. Time point in this sample: sample taken at primary tumor resection. Sequencing covered unsorted whole RNA taken from tumor, nontumor lung or frozen PBMC. The 65 or so donors had untreated early-stage non-small cell lung cancer. The data are from a study of spatial heterogeneity in lung cancer. The overall study: Detected sequences consistently included more beta-chain ones than alpha-chain ones. Study outcomes and limitations: Ubiquitous expanded tumor TCRs were seen in blood more at resection than at follow-up.

With V trimmed by 3 bases and J by 6 bases, 7 bases remained unmatched. Germline loops: CDR1 SGHTS, CDR2 YDEGEE. This CDR3 is built from 15 residues. This chain uses TRBV5-8 with TRBJ1-4; TRBD1 aligns across 8 bases. The source material was PBMCs, sampled at surgery. The TCR was taken from a male donor with early-stage non-small cell lung cancer. CDR3: CASSWGQAGDEKLFF. The DNA for the CDR3 is TGTGCCAGCAGCTGGGGACAGGCGGGGGATGAAAAACTGTTTTTT.